This entry is about one TCR beta chain. This sample was included in a study of blood T cell repertoires in COVID-19. Study-level information: Nucleic acid was either cDNA or gDNA, and it came from T cells, B-cell-depleted T cells, or PBMCs.

Here immunoSEQ multiplex PCR was the method, and the copy in TCRdb shows in-frame clones only, minus some. The repertoire includes roughly 57,000 clones, around nine tenths of them detected once, and more than 6% sits in the top ten. Germline-derived CDR1 and CDR2 are MNHNY and SVGAGI (reference sequence). The CDR3 spans 15 residues. V gave up 4 bases and J gave up 3 bases, with 16 bases separating them. The clonotype originates from a woman aged 55-70 years with COVID-19, enrolled during active disease. The chain carries TRBV6-6 and TRBJ2-7, with D perhaps matching TRBD1 (6 bases). The specimen was peripheral blood. The CDR3 DNA sequence: TGTGCCAGCAGTTTGGGGGCAGGGGATATCTACGAGCAGTACTTC. This gives the protein CASSLGAGDIYEQYF.